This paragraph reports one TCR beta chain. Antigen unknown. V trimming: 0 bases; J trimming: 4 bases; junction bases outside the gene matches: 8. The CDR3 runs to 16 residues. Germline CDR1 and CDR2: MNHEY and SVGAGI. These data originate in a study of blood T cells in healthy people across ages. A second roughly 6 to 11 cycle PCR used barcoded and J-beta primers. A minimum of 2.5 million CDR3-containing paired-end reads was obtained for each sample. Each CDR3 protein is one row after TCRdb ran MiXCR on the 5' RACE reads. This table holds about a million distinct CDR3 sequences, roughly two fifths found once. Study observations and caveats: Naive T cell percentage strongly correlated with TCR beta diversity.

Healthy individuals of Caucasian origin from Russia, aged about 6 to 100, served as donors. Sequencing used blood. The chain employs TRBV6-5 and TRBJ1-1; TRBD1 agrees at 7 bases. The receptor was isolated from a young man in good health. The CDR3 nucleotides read TGTGCCAGCAGTTACTCGACAAGGGGGCAGTTCACTGAAGCTTTCTTT. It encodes CASSYSTRGQFTEAFF.